The 15 T cell receptor beta chains below were found in one sample sequenced in a study of OX40 agonist ivuxolimab in advanced cancers. Measured with immunoSEQ multiplex PCR; TCRdb has only the in-frame clones, and not every one. Of roughly 76,000 clones in the sample, roughly 86% are singletons; the top ten hold around 2.5%. Material: CD4+ or CD8+ T cells sorted from blood, obtained in a trial of the OX40 agonist ivuxolimab. These TCRs come from an adult with an advanced solid tumor such as melanoma, head and neck, liver or kidney cancer.

The chain links TRBV28 to TRBJ2-3; weak D call: TRBD2 (5 bases). The CDR3 has 15 amino acids. The germline V and J ends were trimmed by 5 bases and 0 bases, with 12 bases remaining between them. Germline loops: CDR1 MDHEN, CDR2 SYDVKM. CDR3 DNA sequence: TGTGCCAGCAGTCTCCTGACTACTAGCACAGATACGCAGTATTTT. It is translated as CASSLLTTSTDTQYF. Full variable domain (missing parts from reference TRBV28 and TRBJ2-3): DVKVTQSSRYLVKRTGEKVFLECVQDMDHENMFWYRQDPGLGLRLIYFSYDVKMKEKGDIPEGYSVSREKKERFSLILESASTNQTSMYLCASSLLTTSTDTQYFGPGTRLTVL.

V is TRBV7-3 and J is TRBJ1-1; unclear D gene. The V gene's germline CDR1 is SGHTA and CDR2 FQGTGA. The V and J ends lost 3 bases and 3 bases respectively, with 8 bases between them. The CDR3 extends over 13 amino acids. The CDR3, as DNA: TGTGCCAGCAGCTTTTCTAGGGACACTGAAGCTTTCTTT. Translation: CASSFSRDTEAFF. The full variable domain, completed using reference TRBV7-3 and TRBJ1-1, is GAGVSQTPSNKVTEKGKYVELRCDPISGHTALYWYRQSLGQGPEFLIYFQGTGAADDSGLPNDRFFAVRPEGSVSTLKIQRTERGDSAVYLCASSFSRDTEAFFGQGTRLTVV.

The rearrangement uses TRBV7-2 and TRBJ1-5; TRBD1 matches 8 bases. Germline CDR1 SGHTA, CDR2 FQGNSA. There are 13 residues in the CDR3. V was pared by 2 bases and J by 7 bases, with 1 base of the junction left unmatched. The CDR3 loop is CASSLTGGQPQHF. The CDR3 bases are TGTGCCAGCAGCTTAACAGGGGGACAGCCCCAGCATTTT.

The chain has TRBV11-2 and TRBJ1-6, with TRBD1 matching over 8 bases. From germline, CDR1 is SGHAT and CDR2 FQNNGV. The CDR3 spans 14 residues. V lost 0 bases and J lost 10; bases outside the gene matches: 2. Here the CDR3 DNA reads TGTGCCAGCAGCTTAGAGACAGGGGTGTCACCCCTCCACTTT. It yields the protein CASSLETGVSPLHF.

The chain employs TRBV18 and TRBJ2-3; the match to TRBD2 covers 7 bases. The CDR3 has 15 residues. Germline CDR1 is KGHSH and CDR2 is LQKENI. Trimming at V came to 0 bases and at J to 0 bases, leaving 0 bases not matched to a gene. In nucleotides, the CDR3 is TGTGCCAGCTCACCACCTAGCGGGAGCACAGATACGCAGTATTTT. Residues: CASSPPSGSTDTQYF.

This clone was detected once. The chain has TRBV5-6 and TRBJ1-4; TRBD1 is a possible D gene (5 bases). Looked up from germline, CDR1 is SGHDT and CDR2 is YYEEEE. This CDR3 has 13 amino acids. Trimming cost V 0 bases and J 7 bases, with 7 bases left between them. The CDR3 region is CASSLEGVEKLFF. The CDR3 coding sequence is TGTGCCAGCAGCTTGGAAGGGGTTGAAAAACTGTTTTTT.

CDR3 protein: CASSQTSRETQYF. CDR3 nucleotide sequence: TGTGCCAGCAGCCAAACTAGTAGGGAGACCCAGTACTTC. The chain links TRBV5-4 to TRBJ2-5; tentatively, D is TRBD2 (5 bases). Germline V gene lookup returns CDR1 SGHNT and CDR2 YYREEE (reference sequence). CDR3 length equals 13 residues. The V end was cut by 4 bases, the J end by 5 bases, with 12 bases between. Filled out from reference TRBV5-4 and TRBJ2-5, the complete variable domain reads ETGVTQSPTHLIKTRGQQVTLRCSSQSGHNTVSWYQQALGQGPQFIFQYYREEENGRGNFPPRFSGLQFPNYSSELNVNALELDDSALYLCASSQTSRETQYFGPGTRLLVL.

The V gene is TRBV10-2, the J gene TRBJ1-6, with TRBD1 matching 9 bases. CDR3 length: 15 residues. Trimming removed 6 bases from V and 7 bases from J; junction bases left unmatched: 7. Germline CDR1 is WSHSY and CDR2 is SAAADI. The CDR3 spells CASRTTGTGNSPLHF. CDR3 bases: TGCGCCAGCAGGACTACCGGGACAGGGAATTCACCCCTCCACTTT.

This clone was counted once. The sample has other DNA sequences that encode this CDR3 too. The chain links TRBV7-2 to TRBJ1-6, with no clear D. CDR1 SGHTA and CDR2 FQGNSA come from the germline V gene. The CDR3 runs 14 residues. Trimming cost V 5 bases and J 0 bases, with 5 bases left between them. CDR3 region: CASSRDSYNSPLHF. The CDR3 DNA reads TGTGCCAGCAGCCGGGACTCCTATAATTCACCCCTCCACTTT.

The V call is TRBV5-1, the J call TRBJ1-4; D is perhaps TRBD1 (5 bases). CDR1 SGHRS and CDR2 YFSETQ come from the germline V gene. This CDR3 has 14 residues. The V gene lost 1 base and the J gene lost 3 bases, with 7 bases spanning the gap. In DNA, the CDR3 is TGCGCCAGCAGCTTGCGAGGGGCTAATGAAAAACTGTTTTTT. Residues: CASSLRGANEKLFF. The full variable domain, completed using reference TRBV5-1 and TRBJ1-4, is KAGVTQTPRYLIKTRGQQVTLSCSPISGHRSVSWYQQTPGQGLQFLFEYFSETQRNKGNFPGRFSGRQFSNSRSEMNVSTLELGDSALYLCASSLRGANEKLFFGSGTQLSVL.

The chain is built from TRBV7-2 and TRBJ2-1; D remains ambiguous. CDR3 length: 15 amino acids. Germline CDR1 and CDR2: SGHTA and FQGNSA. Trimming stripped 5 bases from V and 1 base from J, with 12 bases between. The DNA for the CDR3 is TGTGCCAGCAGCAAAAGGTGGGGATCCTACAATGAGCAGTTCTTC. This codes for CASSKRWGSYNEQFF.

The V and J genes are TRBV14 and TRBJ2-2, with 9 bases that match TRBD1. Looked up from germline, CDR1 is SGHDN and CDR2 is FVKESK. V trimming: 4 bases; J trimming: 7 bases; junction bases outside the gene matches: 7. CDR3 length: 15 amino acids. The CDR3 bases are TGTGCCAGCAGCCCCCGGACAGGGGTTGGCGGGGAGCTGTTTTTT. Its translation: CASSPRTGVGGELFF.

This rearrangement joins TRBV7-2 to TRBJ2-5, with D unclear. Trimming took 1 base from V and 2 from J, leaving 2 bases between them. The CDR3 sequence is 12 residues long. The germline V gene encodes CDR1 SGHTA and CDR2 FQGNSA. The CDR3 is CASSLGQETQYF. CDR3 nucleotides: TGTGCCAGCAGCTTAGGACAAGAGACCCAGTACTTC.

A few counts support this clone. This chain links TRBV18 with TRBJ1-1; tentatively, D is TRBD1 (6 bases). Germline V gene data show CDR1 as KGHSH and CDR2 as LQKENI. The V gene lost 1 base and the J gene lost 8 bases, with 8 bases spanning the gap. The CDR3 totals 12 residues. As DNA, the CDR3 is TGTGCCAGCTCACCACAGGACAGCGAAGCTTTCTTT. This sequence encodes CASSPQDSEAFF.

The chain couples TRBV5-6 to TRBJ2-5, with D perhaps TRBD2 (6 bases). Trimming shortened V by 4 bases and J by 3 bases, and 16 bases separated the two germline ends. Germline V gives CDR1 SGHDT, CDR2 YYEEEE. The CDR3 sequence is 15 residues long. CDR3 amino acids: CASSPRGGAKETQYF. The DNA of the CDR3 is TGTGCCAGCAGCCCGAGGGGCGGGGCAAAAGAGACCCAGTACTTC.